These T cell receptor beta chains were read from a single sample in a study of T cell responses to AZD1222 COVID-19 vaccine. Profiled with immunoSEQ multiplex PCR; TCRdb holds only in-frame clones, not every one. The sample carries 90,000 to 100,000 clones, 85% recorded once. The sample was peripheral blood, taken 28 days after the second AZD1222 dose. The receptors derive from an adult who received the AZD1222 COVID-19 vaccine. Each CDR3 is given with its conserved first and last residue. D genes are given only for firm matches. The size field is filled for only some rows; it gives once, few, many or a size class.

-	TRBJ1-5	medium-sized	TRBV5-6	TGTGCCAGCAGCTTCCACGGATTCAATCAGCCCCAGCATTTT	CASSFHGFNQPQHF
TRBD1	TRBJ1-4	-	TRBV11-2	TGTGCCAGCAGCCAGGGGGGGGCGACTGAAAAACTGTTTTTT	CASSQGGATEKLFF
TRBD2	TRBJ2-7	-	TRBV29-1	TGCAGCGTTAGTGCGGGAGCGTACGAGCAGTACTTC	CSVSAGAYEQYF
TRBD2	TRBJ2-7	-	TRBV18	TGTGCCAGCTCCAGCCGAGCGGGAGTACTCTACGAGCAGTACTTC	CASSSRAGVLYEQYF
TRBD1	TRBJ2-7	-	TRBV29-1	TGCAGCGTCCAGACAGGGCCCTACGAGCAGTACTTC	CSVQTGPYEQYF
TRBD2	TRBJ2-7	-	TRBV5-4	TGTGCCAGCAGCTTCGGGGCGGGGGACTACGAGCAGTACTTC	CASSFGAGDYEQYF
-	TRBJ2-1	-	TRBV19	TGTGCCAGTAGTATAGATGGACAGTCCTACAATGAGCAGTTCTTC	CASSIDGQSYNEQFF
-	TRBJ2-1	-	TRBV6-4	TGTGCCAGCAGTGCGGGAGATACCTACAATGAGCAGTTCTTC	CASSAGDTYNEQFF
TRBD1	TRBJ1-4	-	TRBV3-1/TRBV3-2	TGTGCCAGCAGCCTCGGACAGGTGAATGAAAAACTGTTTTTT	CASSLGQVNEKLFF
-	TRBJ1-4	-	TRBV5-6	TGTGCCAGCAGCTTTTCTTGGTCTGGACAGAGTGCAACTAATGAAAAACTGTTTTTT	CASSFSWSGQSATNEKLFF
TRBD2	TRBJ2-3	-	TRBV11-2	TGTGCCAGCCAGCGGGAGTTGACAGATACGCAGTATTTT	CASQRELTDTQYF
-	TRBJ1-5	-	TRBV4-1	TGCGCCAGCAGCCAACAGTTAATTCAGCCCCAGCATTTT	CASSQQLIQPQHF
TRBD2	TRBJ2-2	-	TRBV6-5	TGTGCCAGCAGTTACCCCGGACTAGCGGGAGGTGGGGAGCTGTTTTTT	CASSYPGLAGGGELFF
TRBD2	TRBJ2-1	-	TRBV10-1	TGCGCCAGCAGTTTTAGCGGGGGGGCCGAGCAGTTCTTC	CASSFSGGAEQFF
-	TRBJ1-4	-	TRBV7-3	TGTGCCAGCACCTGGGGGACACGCCGGGCAACTAATGAAAAACTGTTTTTT	CASTWGTRRATNEKLFF
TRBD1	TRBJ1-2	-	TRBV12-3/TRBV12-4	TGTGCCAGCAGTTCAGGGGACAGGGGGGACTACACCTTC	CASSSGDRGDYTF
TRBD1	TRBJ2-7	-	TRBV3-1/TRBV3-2	TGTGCCAGCAGCCCAAGGGACAGGGAAATCGAGCAGTACTTC	CASSPRDREIEQYF
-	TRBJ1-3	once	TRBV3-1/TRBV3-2	TGTGCCAGCAGCCAAGATGGGCTTAGAACTGGAAACACCATATATTTT	CASSQDGLRTGNTIYF
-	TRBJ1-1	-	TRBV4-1	TGCGCCAGCAGCCAAGGGGGACCTAAAACTGAAGCTTTCTTT	CASSQGGPKTEAFF
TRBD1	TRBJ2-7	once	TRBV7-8	TGTGCCAGCAGCTTAGGCCGGACAGGGACCTACGAGCAGTACTTC	CASSLGRTGTYEQYF
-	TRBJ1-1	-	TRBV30	TGTGCCTGGAGTGTATGGGGGGCGGCTGAAGCTTTCTTT	CAWSVWGAAEAFF
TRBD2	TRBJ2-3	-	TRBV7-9	TGTGCCAGCAGCCCCGGGCGGGAGTCTTACACAGATACGCAGTATTTT	CASSPGRESYTDTQYF
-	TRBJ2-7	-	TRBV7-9	TGTGCCAGCACCGGGGACGGGCTAAGCTCCTACGAGCAGTACTTC	CASTGDGLSSYEQYF
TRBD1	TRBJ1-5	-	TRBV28	TGTGCCAGCAGTTTGGGAGGGGGCTATAGCAATCAGCCCCAGCATTTT	CASSLGGGYSNQPQHF
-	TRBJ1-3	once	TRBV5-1	TGCGCCAGCAGCCCCCAGTATACGGCTGGAAACACCATATATTTT	CASSPQYTAGNTIYF
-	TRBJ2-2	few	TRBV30	TGTGCCTGGACCGGGGGGCCTAACACCGGGGAGCTGTTTTTT	CAWTGGPNTGELFF
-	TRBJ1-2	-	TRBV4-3	TGCGCCAGCAGCCAAGAGACCAGGGAAGCTCATAACTATGGCTACACCTTC	CASSQETREAHNYGYTF
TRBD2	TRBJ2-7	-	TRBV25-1	TGTGCCAGCAGTGAATATGGGGGGGTCGGCGAGCAGTACTTC	CASSEYGGVGEQYF
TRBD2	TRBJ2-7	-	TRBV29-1	TGCAGCGTTGAGATCGGCGGGAGGGGCGAGCAGTACTTC	CSVEIGGRGEQYF
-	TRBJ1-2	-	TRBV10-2	TGCGCCAGCAGTGAGTGGGGAGGGGGCTACACCTTC	CASSEWGGGYTF